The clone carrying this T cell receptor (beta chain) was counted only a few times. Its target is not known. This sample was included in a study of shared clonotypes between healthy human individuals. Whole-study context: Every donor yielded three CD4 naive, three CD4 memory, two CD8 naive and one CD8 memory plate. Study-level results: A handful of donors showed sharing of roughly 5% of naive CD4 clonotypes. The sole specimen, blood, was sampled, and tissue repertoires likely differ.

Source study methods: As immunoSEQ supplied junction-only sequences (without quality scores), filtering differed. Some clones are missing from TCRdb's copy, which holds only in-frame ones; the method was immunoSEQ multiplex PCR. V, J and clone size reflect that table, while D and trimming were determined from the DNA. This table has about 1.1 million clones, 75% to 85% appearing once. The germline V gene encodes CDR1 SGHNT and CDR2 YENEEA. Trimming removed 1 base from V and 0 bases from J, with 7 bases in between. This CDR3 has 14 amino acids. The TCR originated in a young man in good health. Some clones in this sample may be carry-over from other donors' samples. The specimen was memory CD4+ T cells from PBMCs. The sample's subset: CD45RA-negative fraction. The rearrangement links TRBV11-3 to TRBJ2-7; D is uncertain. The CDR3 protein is CASSLAATSYEQYF. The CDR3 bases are TGTGCCAGCAGCTTAGCGGCTACCTCCTACGAGCAGTACTTC.